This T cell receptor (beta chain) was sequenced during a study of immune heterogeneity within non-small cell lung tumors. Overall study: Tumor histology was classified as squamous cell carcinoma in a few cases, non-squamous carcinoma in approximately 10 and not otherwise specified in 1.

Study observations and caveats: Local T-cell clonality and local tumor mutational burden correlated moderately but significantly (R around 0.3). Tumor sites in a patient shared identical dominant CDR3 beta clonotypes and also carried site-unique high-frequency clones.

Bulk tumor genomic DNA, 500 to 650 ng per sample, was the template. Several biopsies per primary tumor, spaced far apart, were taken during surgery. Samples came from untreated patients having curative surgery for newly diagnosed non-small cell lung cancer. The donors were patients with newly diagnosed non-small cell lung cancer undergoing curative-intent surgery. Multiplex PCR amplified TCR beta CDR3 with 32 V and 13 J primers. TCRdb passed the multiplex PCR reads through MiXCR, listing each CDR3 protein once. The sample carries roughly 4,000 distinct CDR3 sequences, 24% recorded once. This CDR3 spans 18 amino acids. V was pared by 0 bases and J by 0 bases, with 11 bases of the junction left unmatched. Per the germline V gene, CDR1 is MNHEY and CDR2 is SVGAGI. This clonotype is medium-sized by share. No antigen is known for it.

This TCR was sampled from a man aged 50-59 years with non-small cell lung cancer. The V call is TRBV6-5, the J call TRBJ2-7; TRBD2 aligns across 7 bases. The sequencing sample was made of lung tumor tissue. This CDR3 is CASSYSRVGGMNSYEQYF. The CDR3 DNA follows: TGTGCCAGCAGTTACTCGAGGGTGGGGGGGATGAACTCCTACGAGCAGTACTTC.